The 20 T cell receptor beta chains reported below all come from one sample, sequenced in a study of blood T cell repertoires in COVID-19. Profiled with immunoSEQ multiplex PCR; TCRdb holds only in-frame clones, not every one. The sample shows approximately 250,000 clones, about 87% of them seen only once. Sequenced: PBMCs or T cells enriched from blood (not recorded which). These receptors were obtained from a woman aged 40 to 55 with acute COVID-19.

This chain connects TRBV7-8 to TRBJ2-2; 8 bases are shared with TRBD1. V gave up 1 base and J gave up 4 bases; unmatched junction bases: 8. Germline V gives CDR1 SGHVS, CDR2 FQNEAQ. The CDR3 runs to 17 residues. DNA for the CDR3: TGTGCCAGCAGCTTAGTGGTTCAGGGGGCGGTCACCGGGGAGCTGTTTTTT. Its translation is CASSLVVQGAVTGELFF.

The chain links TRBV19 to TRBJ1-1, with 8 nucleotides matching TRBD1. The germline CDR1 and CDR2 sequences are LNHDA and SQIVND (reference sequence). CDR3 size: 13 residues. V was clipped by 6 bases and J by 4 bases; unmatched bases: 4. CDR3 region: CASRKQGGTEAFF. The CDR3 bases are TGTGCCAGTAGGAAACAGGGGGGCACTGAAGCTTTCTTT.

CDR3 nucleotides: TGTGCCAGCAGCGTGCGGCCGGGGACAGCATATGGCTACACCTTC. Its translation is CASSVRPGTAYGYTF. The V and J genes are TRBV3-1 (or the pseudogene TRBV3-2) and TRBJ1-2; TRBD1 matches at 7 bases. V lost 5 bases and J lost 5; bases outside the gene matches: 11. The CDR3 is made up of 15 amino acids. Germline V lookup: CDR1 LGHDT, CDR2 YNNKEL (reference sequence).

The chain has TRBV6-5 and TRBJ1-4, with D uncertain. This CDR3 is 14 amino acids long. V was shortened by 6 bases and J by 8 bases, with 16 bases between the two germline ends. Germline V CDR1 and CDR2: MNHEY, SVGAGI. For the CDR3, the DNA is TGTGCCAGCAGAACGGGGAGCGAGGGAGAAAAACTGTTTTTT. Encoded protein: CASRTGSEGEKLFF.

The CDR3 DNA sequence: TGTGCCATCAGTGATGCAGCTAACTATGGCTACACCTTC. Protein product: CAISDAANYGYTF. The chain joins TRBV10-3 to TRBJ1-2; D remains unclear. Between the trimmed V and J ends, which lost 3 bases and 0 bases, there was a span of 5 bases. The CDR3 runs 13 residues. Germline V gene data show CDR1 as ENHRY and CDR2 as SYGVKD.

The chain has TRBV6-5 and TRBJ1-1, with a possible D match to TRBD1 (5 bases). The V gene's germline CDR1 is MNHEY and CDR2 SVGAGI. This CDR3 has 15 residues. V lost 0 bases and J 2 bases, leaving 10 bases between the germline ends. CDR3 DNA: TGTGCCAGCAGTTACTCGACACAGGCCAACACTGAAGCTTTCTTT. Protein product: CASSYSTQANTEAFF.

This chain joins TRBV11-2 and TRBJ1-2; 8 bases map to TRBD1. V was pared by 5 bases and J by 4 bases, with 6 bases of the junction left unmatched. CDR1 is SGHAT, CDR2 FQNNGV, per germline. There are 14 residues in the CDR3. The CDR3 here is CASSPQGAGYGYTF. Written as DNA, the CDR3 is TGTGCCAGCAGCCCCCAGGGGGCGGGCTATGGCTACACCTTC.

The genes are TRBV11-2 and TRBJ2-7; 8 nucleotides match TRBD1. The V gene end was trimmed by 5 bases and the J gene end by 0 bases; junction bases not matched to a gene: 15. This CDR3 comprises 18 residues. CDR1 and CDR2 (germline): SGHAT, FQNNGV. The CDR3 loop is CASSKPGQVPLRSYEQYF. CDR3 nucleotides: TGTGCCAGCAGCAAACCGGGACAGGTGCCTCTACGCTCCTACGAGCAGTACTTC.

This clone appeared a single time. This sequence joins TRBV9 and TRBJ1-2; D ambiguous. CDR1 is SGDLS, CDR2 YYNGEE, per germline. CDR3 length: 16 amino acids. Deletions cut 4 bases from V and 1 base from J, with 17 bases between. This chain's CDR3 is CASSPQNPTSNYGYTF. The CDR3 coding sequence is TGTGCCAGCAGCCCCCAGAATCCCACAAGTAACTATGGCTACACCTTC.

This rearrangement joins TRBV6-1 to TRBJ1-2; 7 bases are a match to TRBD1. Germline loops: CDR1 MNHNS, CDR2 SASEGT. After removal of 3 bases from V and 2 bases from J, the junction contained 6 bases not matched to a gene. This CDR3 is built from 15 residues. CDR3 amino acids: CASSDLTGPNYGYTF. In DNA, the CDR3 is TGTGCCAGCAGTGATTTGACAGGGCCCAACTATGGCTACACCTTC.

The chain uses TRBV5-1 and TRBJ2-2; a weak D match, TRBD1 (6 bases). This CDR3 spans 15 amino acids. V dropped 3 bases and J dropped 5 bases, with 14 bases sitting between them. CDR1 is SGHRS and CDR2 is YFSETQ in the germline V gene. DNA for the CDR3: TGCGCCAGCAGCTCGTTAGGGGGATCGACCGGGGAGCTGTTTTTT. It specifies CASSSLGGSTGELFF.

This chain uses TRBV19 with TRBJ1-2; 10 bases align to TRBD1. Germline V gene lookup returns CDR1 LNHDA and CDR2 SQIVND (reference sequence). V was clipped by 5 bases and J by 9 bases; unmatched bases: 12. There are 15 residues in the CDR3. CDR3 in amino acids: CASSLDIRDRGSYTF. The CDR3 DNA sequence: TGTGCCAGTAGTCTCGACATACGGGACAGGGGTAGCTACACCTTC.

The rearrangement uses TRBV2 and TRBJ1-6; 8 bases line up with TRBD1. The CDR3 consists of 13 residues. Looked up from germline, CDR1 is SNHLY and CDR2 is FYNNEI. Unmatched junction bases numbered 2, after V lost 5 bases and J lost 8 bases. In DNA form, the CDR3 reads TGTGCCAGCAGTACGGGACAGGATTCACCCCTCCACTTT. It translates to CASSTGQDSPLHF. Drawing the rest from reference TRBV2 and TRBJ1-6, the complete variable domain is EPEVTQTPSHQVTQMGQEVILRCVPISNHLYFYWYRQILGQKVEFLVSFYNNEISEKSEIFDDQFSVERPDGSNFTLKIRSTKLEDSAMYFCASSTGQDSPLHFGNGTRLTVT.

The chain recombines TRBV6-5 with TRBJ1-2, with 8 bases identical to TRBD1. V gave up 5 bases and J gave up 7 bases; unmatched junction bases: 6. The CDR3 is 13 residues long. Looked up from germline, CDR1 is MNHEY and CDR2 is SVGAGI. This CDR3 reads CASSPGQGAGYTF. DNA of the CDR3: TGTGCCAGCAGTCCCGGACAGGGAGCTGGCTACACCTTC.

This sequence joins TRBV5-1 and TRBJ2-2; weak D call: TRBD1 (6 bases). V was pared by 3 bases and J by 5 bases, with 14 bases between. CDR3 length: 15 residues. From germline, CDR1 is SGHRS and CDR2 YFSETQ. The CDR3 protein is CASSSAGVVTGELFF. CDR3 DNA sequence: TGCGCCAGCAGCTCCGCAGGGGTTGTAACCGGGGAGCTGTTTTTT.

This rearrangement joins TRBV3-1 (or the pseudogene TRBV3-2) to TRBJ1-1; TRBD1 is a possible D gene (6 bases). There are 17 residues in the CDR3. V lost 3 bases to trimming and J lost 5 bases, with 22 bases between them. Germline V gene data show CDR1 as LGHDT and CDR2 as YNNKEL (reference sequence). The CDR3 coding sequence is TGTGCCAGCAGCCACCTTCCCGGTCGGGGGGCGCGGACTGAAGCTTTCTTT. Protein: CASSHLPGRGARTEAFF.

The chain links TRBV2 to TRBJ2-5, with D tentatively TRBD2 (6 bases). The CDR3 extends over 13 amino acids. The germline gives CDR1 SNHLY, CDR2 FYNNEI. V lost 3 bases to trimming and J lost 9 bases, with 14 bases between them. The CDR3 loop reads CASSDRGVGAQYF. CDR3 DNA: TGTGCCAGCAGTGACCGCGGGGTTGGGGCCCAGTACTTC.

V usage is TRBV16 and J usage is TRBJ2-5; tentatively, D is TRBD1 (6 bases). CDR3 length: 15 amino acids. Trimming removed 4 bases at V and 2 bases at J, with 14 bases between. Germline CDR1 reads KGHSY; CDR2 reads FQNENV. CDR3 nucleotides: TGTGCCAGCAGCCCTACTAGGACAGCGCAAGAGACCCAGTACTTC. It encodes CASSPTRTAQETQYF.

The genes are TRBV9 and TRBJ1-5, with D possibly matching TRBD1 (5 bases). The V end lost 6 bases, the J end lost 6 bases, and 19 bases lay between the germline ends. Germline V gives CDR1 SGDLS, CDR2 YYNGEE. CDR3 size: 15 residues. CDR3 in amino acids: CASTYSSGGSQPQHF. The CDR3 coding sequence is TGTGCCAGCACCTACTCGTCCGGGGGGAGTCAGCCCCAGCATTTT.

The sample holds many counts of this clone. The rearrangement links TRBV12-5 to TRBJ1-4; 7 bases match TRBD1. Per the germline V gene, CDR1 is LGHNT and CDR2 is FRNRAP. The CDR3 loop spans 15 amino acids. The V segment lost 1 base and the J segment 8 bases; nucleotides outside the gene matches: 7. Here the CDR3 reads CASGLGDRVWEKLFF. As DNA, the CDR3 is TGTGCTAGTGGTTTGGGCGACAGGGTATGGGAAAAACTGTTTTTT.